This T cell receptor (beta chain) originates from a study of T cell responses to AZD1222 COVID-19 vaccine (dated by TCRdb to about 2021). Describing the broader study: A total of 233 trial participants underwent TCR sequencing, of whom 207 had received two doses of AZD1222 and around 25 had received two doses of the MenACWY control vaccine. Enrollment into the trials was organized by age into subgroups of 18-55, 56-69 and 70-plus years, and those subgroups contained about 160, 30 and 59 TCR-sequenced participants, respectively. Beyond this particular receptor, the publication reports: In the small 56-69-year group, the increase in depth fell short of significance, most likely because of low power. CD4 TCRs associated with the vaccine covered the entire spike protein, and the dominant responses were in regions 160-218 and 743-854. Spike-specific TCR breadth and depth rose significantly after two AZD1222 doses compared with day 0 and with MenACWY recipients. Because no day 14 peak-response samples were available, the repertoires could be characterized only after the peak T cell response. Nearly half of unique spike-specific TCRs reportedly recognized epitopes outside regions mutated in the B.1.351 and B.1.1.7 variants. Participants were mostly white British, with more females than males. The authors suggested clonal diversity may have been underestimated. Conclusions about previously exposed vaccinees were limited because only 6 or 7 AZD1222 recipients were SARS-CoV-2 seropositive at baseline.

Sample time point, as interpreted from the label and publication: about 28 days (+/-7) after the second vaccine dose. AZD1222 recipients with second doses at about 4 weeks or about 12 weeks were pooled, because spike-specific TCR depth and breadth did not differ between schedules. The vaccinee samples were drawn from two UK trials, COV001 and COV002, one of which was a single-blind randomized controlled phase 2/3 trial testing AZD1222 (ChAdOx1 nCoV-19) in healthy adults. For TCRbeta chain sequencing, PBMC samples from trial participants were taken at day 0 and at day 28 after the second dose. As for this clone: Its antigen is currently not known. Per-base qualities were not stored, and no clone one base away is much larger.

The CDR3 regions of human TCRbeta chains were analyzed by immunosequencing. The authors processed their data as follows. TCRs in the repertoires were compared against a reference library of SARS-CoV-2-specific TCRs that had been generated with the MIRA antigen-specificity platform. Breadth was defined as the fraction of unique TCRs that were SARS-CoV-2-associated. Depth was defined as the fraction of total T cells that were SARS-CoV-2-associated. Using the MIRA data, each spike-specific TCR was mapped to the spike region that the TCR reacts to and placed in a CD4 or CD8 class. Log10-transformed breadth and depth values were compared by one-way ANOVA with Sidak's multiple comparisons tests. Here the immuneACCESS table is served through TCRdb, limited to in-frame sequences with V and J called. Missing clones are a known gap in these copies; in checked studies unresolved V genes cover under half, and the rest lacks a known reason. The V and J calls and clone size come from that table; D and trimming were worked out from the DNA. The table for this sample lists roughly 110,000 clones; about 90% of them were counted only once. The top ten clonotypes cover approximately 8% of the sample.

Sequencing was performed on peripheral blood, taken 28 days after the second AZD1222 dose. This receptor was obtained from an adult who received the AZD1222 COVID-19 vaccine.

The CDR3 reads as follows: CASSQEGGGGALAFKETQYF. The base sequence is TGTGCCAGCAGCCAAGAAGGCGGCGGGGGGGCCTTAGCTTTCAAGGAGACCCAGTACTTC. The rearranged segments are TRBV3-1 (or the pseudogene TRBV3-2) and TRBJ2-5; TRBD2 agrees with 9 junctional bases. From its cysteine to its phenylalanine, the CDR3 spans 20 amino acids. Just the 60-base CDR3 DNA is kept, in frame starting at base 1. The germline V gene (reference sequence) specifies LGHDT as CDR1 and YNNKEL as CDR2. V and J are trimmed by 0 bases and 5 bases, and the gene matches miss 19 bases of the junction.